These 24 T cell receptor beta chains were sequenced from one sample in a study of cytomegalovirus exposure and HLA in healthy donors. PCR was performed using 60 Vbeta and 13 Jbeta primers. Assay: immunoSEQ multiplex PCR; the TCRdb copy retains only in-frame clones and omits some. The sample includes roughly 120,000 clones. Sequencing was performed on PBMCs. Receptors originate from a man aged 18 to 30 in good health and CMV-seronegative.

This rearrangement joins TRBV13 to TRBJ1-5; 11 bases are shared with TRBD1. V dropped 3 bases and J dropped 4; count of bases not matched to a gene: 5. The CDR3 covers 16 residues. Germline V CDR1 and CDR2: PRHDT, FYEKMQ (reference sequence). The CDR3 loop reads CASSFRTGGSNQPQHF. CDR3 nucleotides: TGTGCCAGCAGCTTTCGGACAGGGGGCAGTAATCAGCCCCAGCATTTT.

V usage is TRBV6-4 and J usage is TRBJ2-1; weak D call: TRBD1 (8 bases). The germline CDR1 and CDR2 sequences are MRHNA and SNTAGT. The CDR3 contains 14 residues. Trimming removed 4 bases from V and 8 bases from J, with 15 bases in between. The CDR3 DNA reads as TGTGCCAGCAGTGTCGGACAGGGAGGGGATGAGCAGTTCTTC. This translates into CASSVGQGGDEQFF.

The chain is built from TRBV20-1 and TRBJ2-7; D is unresolved. The germline CDR1 and CDR2 sequences are DFQATT and SNEGSKA (reference sequence). The CDR3 contains 11 residues. The ends were cut back, 1 base at V and 5 bases at J, with 6 bases in the middle. CDR3 coding DNA: TGCAGTGCTAGAGGACATAACGAGCAGTACTTC. Protein sequence: CSARGHNEQYF.

In nucleotides, the CDR3 is TGTGCCAGCAGTTTAGAGGCCCTCTCCTACGAGCAGTACTTC. Its protein product is CASSLEALSYEQYF. This chain connects TRBV28 to TRBJ2-7; D unresolved. Deletions cut 2 bases from V and 0 bases from J, with 8 bases between. This CDR3 spans 14 amino acids. Germline CDR1 is MDHEN and CDR2 is SYDVKM.

The J gene is TRBJ2-3, the V gene TRBV7-6, with D possibly being TRBD1 (6 bases). The CDR3 has 16 residues. Germline V gene lookup returns CDR1 SGHVS and CDR2 FNYEAQ. The V end was cut by 4 bases, the J end by 3 bases, with 17 bases between. CDR3 sequence: CASSSRSGANTDTQYF. The CDR3 nucleotides are TGTGCCAGCAGCTCAAGGTCAGGGGCGAATACAGATACGCAGTATTTT.

With respect to this clone: Sequence at one end of the junction differs from germline and may be a read error. J is TRBJ1-1 and V is TRBV7-9, with D unresolved. The V gene's germline CDR1 is SEHNR and CDR2 FQNEAQ (reference sequence). This CDR3 comprises 12 residues. As DNA, the CDR3 is TGTGCCAGCAGCGTCGGACTATCAGCCGCCGGGTTT. As protein: CASSVGLSAAGF. The full variable domain, its missing parts supplied by reference TRBV7-9 and TRBJ1-1, is DTGVSQNPRHKITKRGQNVTFRCDPISEHNRLYWYRQTLGQGPEFLTYFQNEAQLEKSRLLSDRFSAERPKGSFSTLEIQRTEQGDSAMYLCASSVGLSAAGFGQGTRLTVV.

The V gene is TRBV7-2, the J gene TRBJ2-2; D may be TRBD2 (6 bases). The CDR3 spans 17 residues. V lost 0 bases and J 0 bases, leaving 11 bases between the germline ends. Germline CDR1 is SGHTA and CDR2 is FQGNSA. CDR3 in amino acids: CASSLAGGVANTGELFF. The CDR3 DNA follows: TGTGCCAGCAGCTTAGCTGGCGGGGTCGCGAACACCGGGGAGCTGTTTTTT.

The chain employs TRBV4-1 and TRBJ2-2, with 8 bases fitting TRBD2. This CDR3 has 15 amino acids. Germline V gene data show CDR1 as MGHRA and CDR2 as YSYEKL. With V trimmed by 4 bases and J by 4 bases, 5 bases remained unmatched. The CDR3 reads CASSLSGSATGELFF. DNA of the CDR3: TGCGCCAGCAGCCTCAGCGGGAGTGCCACCGGGGAGCTGTTTTTT.

The rearrangement links TRBV19 to TRBJ2-1; 12 positions match TRBD2. CDR1 and CDR2 from the germline V gene are LNHDA and SQIVND (reference sequence). Trimming cost V 8 bases and J 6 bases; bases outside gene matches: 5. The CDR3 is 14 residues long. CDR3 nucleotide sequence: TGTGCCAGTGGAACGACTAGCGGGGGCAATGAGCAGTTCTTC. This sequence encodes CASGTTSGGNEQFF.

V and J are TRBV28 and TRBJ2-7; TRBD1 matches at 9 bases. The CDR3 loop spans 15 amino acids. Germline CDR1 and CDR2: MDHEN and SYDVKM. V dropped 5 bases and J dropped 3; count of bases not matched to a gene: 8. The CDR3 spells CASSPLGQGSYEQYF. As DNA, the CDR3 is TGTGCCAGCAGTCCCCTTGGACAGGGGAGCTACGAGCAGTACTTC.

J is TRBJ1-1 and V is TRBV6-1; TRBD1 is a possible D gene (6 bases). Per germline, CDR1 MNHNS and CDR2 SASEGT. V lost 5 bases to trimming and J lost 5 bases, with 18 bases between them. This CDR3 is built from 15 residues. The CDR3 DNA sequence: TGTGCCAGCAGTCCAGAGCAGGGGCGGGGGACTGAAGCTTTCTTT. Protein: CASSPEQGRGTEAFF.

The V call is TRBV5-6, the J call TRBJ1-1; D gene ambiguous. Trimming cost V 4 bases and J 1 base, with 11 bases left between them. The germline V gene has CDR1 SGHDT and CDR2 YYEEEE. The CDR3 extends over 14 amino acids. CDR3 sequence reads: CASSTALRNTEAFF. As DNA, the CDR3 is TGTGCCAGCAGCACCGCGCTACGGAACACTGAAGCTTTCTTT.

The rearrangement links TRBV7-9 to TRBJ2-7; 7 nucleotides align to TRBD1. The ends lost 4 bases at V and 2 bases at J; junction bases unmatched: 5. Germline values: CDR1 SEHNR, CDR2 FQNEAQ (reference sequence). This CDR3 is built from 14 residues. In DNA form, the CDR3 reads TGTGCCAGCAGCTCGACAGGGTTTGCCTACGAGCAGTACTTC. Translating it yields CASSSTGFAYEQYF.

The chain has TRBV6-4 and TRBJ2-1; D is possibly TRBD2 (6 bases). Looked up from germline, CDR1 is MRHNA and CDR2 is SNTAGT. V dropped 4 bases and J dropped 5 bases, with 9 bases sitting between them. The CDR3 is 13 residues long. The CDR3 protein is CASSVIADNEQFF. The DNA of the CDR3 is TGTGCCAGCAGTGTCATAGCGGACAATGAGCAGTTCTTC.

The chain links TRBV2 to TRBJ2-1, with D possibly being TRBD1 (6 bases). The CDR3 runs to 12 residues. Trimming removed 10 bases at V and 12 bases at J, with 19 bases between. Germline CDR1 SNHLY, CDR2 FYNNEI. CDR3 loop: CAINRVYPAQFF. The CDR3 DNA sequence: TGTGCCATCAACAGGGTATACCCAGCGCAGTTCTTC.

This chain links TRBV4-2 with TRBJ1-1, with D unclear. The V end was cut by 0 bases, the J end by 5 bases, with 16 bases between. Germline V gene lookup returns CDR1 LGHNA and CDR2 YNFKEQ. This CDR3 comprises 16 residues. The CDR3 sequence is CASSQDSGYRRTEAFF. CDR3 nucleotide sequence: TGTGCCAGCAGCCAAGATAGTGGGTACAGAAGAACTGAAGCTTTCTTT.

This sequence joins TRBV19 and TRBJ1-3, with unresolved D. This CDR3 is built from 18 residues. Germline V gene lookup returns CDR1 LNHDA and CDR2 SQIVND (reference sequence). V lost 3 bases and J lost 4, with 22 bases in between. The CDR3 loop reads CASSILTTGSGIGNTIYF. CDR3 coding DNA: TGTGCCAGTAGTATCCTTACTACTGGTTCCGGAATAGGAAACACCATATATTTT.

The chain is built from TRBV5-3 and TRBJ2-7; D ambiguous. TRBV5-3 is marked as an open reading frame, function uncertain. Trimming cost V 0 bases and J 3 bases, with 7 bases left between them. The CDR3 runs to 13 residues. CDR3 in DNA: TGTGCCAGAAGCTTGGGGCAGGTCTACGAGCAGTACTTC. It yields the protein CARSLGQVYEQYF.

The gene calls are TRBV2 and TRBJ2-2; D unclear. In germline, CDR1 is SNHLY, CDR2 FYNNEI. Trimming cost V 6 bases and J 6 bases, with 8 bases left between them. The CDR3 contains 12 residues. The CDR3 loop is CASRAPAGELFF. The DNA for the CDR3 is TGTGCCAGCAGGGCCCCAGCCGGGGAGCTGTTTTTT.

The rearrangement uses TRBV28 and TRBJ1-1; 7 nucleotides align to TRBD1. Germline CDR1 reads MDHEN; CDR2 reads SYDVKM. The CDR3 loop spans 17 amino acids. Trimming removed 1 base from V and 0 bases from J; junction bases left unmatched: 8. In DNA, the CDR3 is TGTGCCAGCAGTTTATTAGGGTTGGGGACAGTGAACACTGAAGCTTTCTTT. This codes for CASSLLGLGTVNTEAFF.

This chain connects TRBV28 to TRBJ2-7; TRBD1 matches 7 bases. This CDR3 is built from 15 residues. Per germline, CDR1 MDHEN and CDR2 SYDVKM. Trimming took 0 bases from V and 4 from J; bases not matched to a gene: 6. CDR3 residues: CASSLWWTGSYEQYF. The CDR3 nucleotides are TGTGCCAGCAGTTTATGGTGGACAGGCTCTTACGAGCAGTACTTC.

V is TRBV28 and J is TRBJ1-2; D remains ambiguous. Looked up from germline, CDR1 is MDHEN and CDR2 is SYDVKM. The V end lost 8 bases, the J end lost 3 bases, and 19 bases lay between the germline ends. This CDR3 region has 15 residues. CDR3 sequence: CASRRLGRWDYGYTF. CDR3 nucleotide sequence: TGTGCCAGCCGACGCCTGGGGAGGTGGGACTATGGCTACACCTTC.

The chain has TRBV5-1 and TRBJ2-3, with 8 positions matching TRBD2. Germline CDR1 reads SGHRS; CDR2 reads YFSETQ. The junction had 4 bases not matched to a gene; V was cut back by 0 bases and J by 4 bases. The CDR3 is made up of 15 amino acids. CDR3 sequence: CASSLELAAADTQYF. The CDR3 nucleotides read TGCGCCAGCAGCTTGGAACTAGCGGCAGCAGATACGCAGTATTTT.

The chain is built from TRBV19 and TRBJ2-7, with 10 bases lining up with TRBD1. The CDR3 sequence is 15 residues long. V was clipped by 2 bases and J by 6 bases; unmatched bases: 7. Germline CDR1 and CDR2: LNHDA and SQIVND (reference sequence). The CDR3 protein is CASSIRDRGALEQYF. The CDR3 nucleotides read TGTGCCAGTAGTATAAGGGACAGGGGAGCTCTCGAGCAGTACTTC.